These 20 T cell receptor beta chains share one sample of origin, sequenced in a study of T cell repertoires in cytomegalovirus infection. TCRdb passed the reads through MiXCR, listing each CDR3 protein once. The sample shows hundreds of thousands of distinct CDR3 sequences, roughly 26% of them seen only once. The specimen was CD8+ T cells from PBMCs. These receptors originate from a human donor in good health (CMV status not recorded). Some clones in this sample may be carry-over from other donors' samples.

On this clonotype: A much larger clone lies a single base off, so this may be a read error. The chain has TRBV6-2 or TRBV6-3 and TRBJ1-5, with a tentative D call TRBD1 (5 bases). V was shortened by 10 bases and J by 7 bases, with 14 bases between the two germline ends. The germline CDR1 and CDR2 sequences are MNHEY and SVGEGT. The CDR3 sequence is 12 residues long. This chain's CDR3 is CANRTPGQPQHF. The CDR3 DNA reads as TGTGCCAACAGGACCCCCGGACAGCCCCAGCATTTT.

This clonotype was seen only once. This chain joins TRBV20-1 and TRBJ2-3; a possible D gene is TRBD2 (5 bases). The CDR3 contains 14 residues. Trimming removed 3 bases from V and 4 bases from J, with 14 bases in between. Germline V gene lookup returns CDR1 DFQATT and CDR2 SNEGSKA (reference sequence). The CDR3, as DNA: TGCAGTGCTAGGGCCCTCGGGGTGGCAGATACGCAGTATTTT. Its protein is CSARALGVADTQYF.

This clonotype was counted a few times. The chain is built from TRBV28 and TRBJ1-1, with D possibly matching TRBD1 (6 bases). The CDR3 is 14 residues long. V shed 8 bases and J shed 1 base, with 14 bases lying between them. The germline V gene encodes CDR1 MDHEN and CDR2 SYDVKM. CDR3 in amino acids: CASDRDTKNTEAFF. The CDR3 DNA follows: TGTGCCAGCGACCGGGACACCAAGAACACTGAAGCTTTCTTT.

A note on this clonotype: A much larger clone lies a single base off, so this may be a read error. V is TRBV28 and J is TRBJ2-1; D gene uncertain. The ends were cut back, 2 bases at V and 7 bases at J, with 15 bases in the middle. CDR1 MDHEN and CDR2 SYDVKM come from the germline V gene. CDR3 length equals 15 residues. CDR3 sequence: CASSLGTVAPNEQFF. DNA for the CDR3: TGTGCCAGCAGTTTAGGTACGGTAGCCCCAAATGAGCAGTTCTTC.

This clonotype was recorded at least ten times. J is TRBJ2-1 and V is TRBV7-9; a weak D match, TRBD1 (5 bases). Germline loops: CDR1 SEHNR, CDR2 FQNEAQ (reference sequence). V lost 4 bases and J 2 bases, leaving 9 bases between the germline ends. The CDR3 is 14 residues long. CDR3 sequence (DNA): TGTGCCAGCAGCTCAGACAGAGCCTACAATGAGCAGTTCTTC. The encoded protein is CASSSDRAYNEQFF. Drawing the rest from reference TRBV7-9 and TRBJ2-1, the complete variable domain is DTGVSQNPRHKITKRGQNVTFRCDPISEHNRLYWYRQTLGQGPEFLTYFQNEAQLEKSRLLSDRFSAERPKGSFSTLEIQRTEQGDSAMYLCASSSDRAYNEQFFGPGTRLTVL.

To note about this clonotype: A much more abundant neighbour one base away suggests this may be a read error. The chain recombines TRBV7-1 with TRBJ1-1; D unresolved. TRBV7-1 is an ORF for which the function is uncertain. The CDR3 runs to 12 residues. CDR3 protein: CASSPHLLGAYF. The CDR3 coding sequence is TGTGCCAGCAGCCCACACCTGCTCGGAGCTTACTTT.

The chain links TRBV28 to TRBJ2-5; tentatively, D is TRBD1 or TRBD2 (5 bases each). Germline CDR1 and CDR2: MDHEN and SYDVKM. The CDR3 length is 13 residues. V was shortened by 3 bases and J by 3 bases, with 8 bases between the two germline ends. The CDR3 loop is CASSLMGEETQYF. In DNA form, the CDR3 reads TGTGCCAGCAGTTTGATGGGGGAAGAGACCCAGTACTTC. Based on the CDR3 plus reference TRBV28 and TRBJ2-5, the full variable domain is DVKVTQSSRYLVKRTGEKVFLECVQDMDHENMFWYRQDPGLGLRLIYFSYDVKMKEKGDIPEGYSVSREKKERFSLILESASTNQTSMYLCASSLMGEETQYFGPGTRLLVL.

The chain joins TRBV9 to TRBJ2-6; no firm D call. CDR1 is SGDLS, CDR2 YYNGEE, per germline. V lost 4 bases, J lost 0 bases, and 11 bases lay in between. The CDR3 covers 16 residues. CDR3 bases: TGTGCCAGCAGCATTCGACCGAACTCTGGGGCCAACGTCCTGACTTTC. Translating gives CASSIRPNSGANVLTF.

This clonotype was observed a few times. The gene calls are TRBV7-9 and TRBJ2-3; 9 bases are shared with TRBD2. Germline lookup yields CDR1 SEHNR and CDR2 FQNEAQ (reference sequence). CDR3 length: 15 amino acids. Trimming removed 6 bases from V and 4 bases from J; junction bases left unmatched: 8. Written as DNA, the CDR3 is TGTGCCAGCAGTTCCTGGAGCGGGGGGCCAGATACGCAGTATTTT. This sequence encodes CASSSWSGGPDTQYF.

The gene calls are TRBV6-5 and TRBJ2-1, with 10 positions matching TRBD2. The CDR3 sequence is 16 residues long. Germline CDR1 and CDR2: MNHEY and SVGAGI. V was pared by 3 bases and J by 6 bases, with 8 bases of the junction left unmatched. CDR3 sequence: CASSYSGLAAFNEQFF. CDR3 sequence (DNA): TGTGCCAGCAGTTATTCAGGACTAGCGGCTTTCAATGAGCAGTTCTTC.

This rearrangement joins TRBV9 to TRBJ2-1, with D possibly matching TRBD2 (6 bases). Germline values: CDR1 SGDLS, CDR2 YYNGEE. The V end lost 3 bases, the J end lost 4 bases, and 20 bases lay between the germline ends. CDR3 length: 17 residues. The CDR3 sequence: CASSGRVPGASYNEQFF. The CDR3 DNA sequence: TGTGCCAGCAGCGGGAGGGTACCGGGAGCAAGTTACAATGAGCAGTTCTTC.

This chain links TRBV5-1 with TRBJ2-1; D is undetermined. The CDR3 totals 13 residues. The V gene's germline CDR1 is SGHRS and CDR2 YFSETQ. V gave up 1 base and J gave up 9 bases, with 11 bases separating them. The CDR3 DNA follows: TGCGCCAGCAGCTTGCCAGGTTCCAGTGAGCAGTTCTTC. It codes for CASSLPGSSEQFF.

This clonotype was seen ten or more times. J is TRBJ2-1 and V is TRBV28; TRBD2 is a possible D gene (6 bases). Germline lookup yields CDR1 MDHEN and CDR2 SYDVKM. Deletions cut 4 bases from V and 5 bases from J, with 15 bases between. This CDR3 has 15 residues. The CDR3 protein is CASSSFVGGNNEQFF. Here the CDR3 DNA reads TGTGCCAGCAGTTCATTTGTGGGGGGTAACAATGAGCAGTTCTTC.

Of note for this clonotype: One end of the junction does not line up with germline, which may come from a read error. The V and J genes are TRBV7-9 and TRBJ1-3; tentative D call: TRBD1 (5 bases). The CDR3 contains 12 residues. CDR1 and CDR2 (germline): SEHNR, FQNEAQ (reference sequence). The CDR3 sequence is CASSPGSQDTDF. The CDR3 nucleotides are TGTGCCAGCAGCCCAGGGAGCCAGGATACGGATTTT.

This chain joins TRBV27 and TRBJ2-3; D may be TRBD2 (5 bases). Germline-derived CDR1 and CDR2 are MNHEY and SMNVEV (reference sequence). Trimming took off 11 bases at V and 1 base at J, with 13 bases between the two ends. CDR3 length: 13 residues. CDR3 region: CAGGLSRTDTQYF. The CDR3 coding sequence is TGTGCCGGCGGACTTTCCCGCACAGATACGCAGTATTTT.

The table lists this clonotype with a count of one. The chain carries TRBV6-8 and TRBJ2-5; TRBD2 might be the D (7 bases). Germline V gene sequence: CDR1 MNHGY, CDR2 SAAAGT. Trimming pared 5 bases from V and 0 bases from J, leaving 16 bases between. The CDR3 sequence is 16 residues long. The CDR3 is CASSTGGGGHQETQYF. DNA of the CDR3: TGTGCCAGCAGTACTGGGGGAGGGGGTCACCAAGAGACCCAGTACTTC.

The chain joins TRBV4-3 to TRBJ2-3; 9 bases are a match to TRBD2. CDR1 is LGHNA and CDR2 is YSLEER in the germline V gene. V shed 0 bases, J shed 2 bases, and the junction held 6 bases outside the gene matches. This CDR3 contains 17 residues. The CDR3 DNA reads as TGCGCCAGCAGCCAAGACGTAAGCGGGGGGCCCACAGATACGCAGTATTTT. It is translated as CASSQDVSGGPTDTQYF.

V usage is TRBV27 and J usage is TRBJ1-5; D unclear. Trimming took off 6 bases at V and 5 bases at J, with 8 bases between the two ends. The germline V gene encodes CDR1 MNHEY and CDR2 SMNVEV (reference sequence). This CDR3 is built from 12 residues. CDR3 bases: TGTGCCAGCAGAACTGGCTATCAGCCCCAGCATTTT. Translated: CASRTGYQPQHF.

The chain recombines TRBV2 with TRBJ1-4; TRBD1 is a possible D gene (5 bases). Germline values: CDR1 SNHLY, CDR2 FYNNEI. The CDR3 is 15 residues long. The V and J ends lost 8 bases and 4 bases respectively, with 17 bases between them. CDR3 in amino acids: CASGGLRDGNEKLFF. The DNA of the CDR3 is TGTGCCAGCGGCGGTCTTCGGGACGGTAATGAAAAACTGTTTTTT. The whole variable domain, filled in from reference TRBV2 and TRBJ1-4, reads EPEVTQTPSHQVTQMGQEVILRCVPISNHLYFYWYRQILGQKVEFLVSFYNNEISEKSEIFDDQFSVERPDGSNFTLKIRSTKLEDSAMYFCASGGLRDGNEKLFFGSGTQLSVL.

This clonotype occurred many times. The V and J genes are TRBV25-1 and TRBJ2-7; D might be TRBD1 (6 bases). This CDR3 contains 12 residues. From germline, CDR1 is MGHDK and CDR2 SYGVNS. Trimming pared 6 bases from V and 9 bases from J, leaving 15 bases between. CDR3 sequence reads: CASRRGDMRQYF. The CDR3 DNA is TGTGCCAGCAGGCGAGGGGACATGAGGCAGTACTTC.